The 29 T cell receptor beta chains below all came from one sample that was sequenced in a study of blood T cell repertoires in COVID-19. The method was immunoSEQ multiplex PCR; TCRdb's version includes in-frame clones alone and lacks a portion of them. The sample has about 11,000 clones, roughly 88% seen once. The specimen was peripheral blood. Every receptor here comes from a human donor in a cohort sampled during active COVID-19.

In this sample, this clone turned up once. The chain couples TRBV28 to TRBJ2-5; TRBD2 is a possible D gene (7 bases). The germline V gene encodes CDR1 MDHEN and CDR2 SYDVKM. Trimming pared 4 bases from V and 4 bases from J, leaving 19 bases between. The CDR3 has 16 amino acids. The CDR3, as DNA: TGTGCCAGCAGTTCGCCTCTGGGGGGGGGCCCAGAGACCCAGTACTTC. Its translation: CASSSPLGGGPETQYF. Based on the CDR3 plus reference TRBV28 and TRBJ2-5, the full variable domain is DVKVTQSSRYLVKRTGEKVFLECVQDMDHENMFWYRQDPGLGLRLIYFSYDVKMKEKGDIPEGYSVSREKKERFSLILESASTNQTSMYLCASSSPLGGGPETQYFGPGTRLLVL.

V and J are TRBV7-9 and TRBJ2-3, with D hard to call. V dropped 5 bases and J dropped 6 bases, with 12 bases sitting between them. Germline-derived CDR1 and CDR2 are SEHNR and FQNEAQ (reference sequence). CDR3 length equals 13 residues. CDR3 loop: CASSTGPQDTQYF. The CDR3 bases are TGTGCCAGCAGCACTGGGCCCCAGGATACGCAGTATTTT.

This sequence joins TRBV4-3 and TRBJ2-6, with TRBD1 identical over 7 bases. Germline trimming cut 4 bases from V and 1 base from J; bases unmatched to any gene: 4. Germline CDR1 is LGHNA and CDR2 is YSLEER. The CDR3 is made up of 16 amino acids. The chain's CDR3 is CASSLRQGSGANVLTF. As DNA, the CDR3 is TGCGCCAGCAGCCTACGACAGGGTTCTGGGGCCAACGTCCTGACTTTC.

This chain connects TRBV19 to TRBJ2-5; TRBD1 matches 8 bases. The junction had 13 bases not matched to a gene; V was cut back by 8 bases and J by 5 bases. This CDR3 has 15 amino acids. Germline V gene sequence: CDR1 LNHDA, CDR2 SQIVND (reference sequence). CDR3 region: CASHEVGQGRETQYF. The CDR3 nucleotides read TGTGCCAGTCACGAGGTCGGACAGGGCCGGGAGACCCAGTACTTC.

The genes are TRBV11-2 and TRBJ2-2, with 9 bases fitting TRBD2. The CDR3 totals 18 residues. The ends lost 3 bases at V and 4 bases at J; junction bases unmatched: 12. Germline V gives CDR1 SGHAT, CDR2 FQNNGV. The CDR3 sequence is CASSLMGRGLALTGELFF. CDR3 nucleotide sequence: TGTGCCAGCAGCTTGATGGGTAGGGGACTAGCACTCACCGGGGAGCTGTTTTTT.

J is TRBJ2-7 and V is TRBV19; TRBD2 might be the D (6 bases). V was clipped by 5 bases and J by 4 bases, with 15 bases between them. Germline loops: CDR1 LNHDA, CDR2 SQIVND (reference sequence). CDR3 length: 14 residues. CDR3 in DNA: TGTGCCAGTAGTCCTCCGGGAGATAGGTACGAGCAGTACTTC. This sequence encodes CASSPPGDRYEQYF.

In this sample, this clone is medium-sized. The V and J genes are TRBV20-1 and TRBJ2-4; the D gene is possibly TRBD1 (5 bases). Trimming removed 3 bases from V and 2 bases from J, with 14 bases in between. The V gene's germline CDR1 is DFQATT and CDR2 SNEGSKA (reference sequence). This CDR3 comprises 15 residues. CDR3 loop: CSASKGRVTKNIQYF. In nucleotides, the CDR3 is TGCAGTGCTAGTAAGGGGCGCGTGACCAAAAACATTCAGTACTTC.

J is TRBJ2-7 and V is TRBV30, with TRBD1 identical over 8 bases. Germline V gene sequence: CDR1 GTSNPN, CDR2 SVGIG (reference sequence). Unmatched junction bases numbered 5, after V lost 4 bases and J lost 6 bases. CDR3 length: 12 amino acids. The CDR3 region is CAWTGQGREQYF. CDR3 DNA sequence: TGTGCCTGGACAGGACAGGGTCGCGAGCAGTACTTC.

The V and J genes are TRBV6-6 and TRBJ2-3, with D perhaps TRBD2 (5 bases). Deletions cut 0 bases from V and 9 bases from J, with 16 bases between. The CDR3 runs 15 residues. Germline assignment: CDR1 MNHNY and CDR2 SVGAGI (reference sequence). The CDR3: CASSYSPRVADTQYF. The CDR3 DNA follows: TGTGCCAGCAGTTACTCCCCGAGGGTAGCCGACACGCAGTATTTT.

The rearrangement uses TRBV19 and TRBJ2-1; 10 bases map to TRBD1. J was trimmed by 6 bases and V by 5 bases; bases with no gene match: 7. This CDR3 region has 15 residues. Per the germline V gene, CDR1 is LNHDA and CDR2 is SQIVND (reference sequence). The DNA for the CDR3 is TGTGCCAGTAGTTCCGGGACAGGGGCAACCAATGAGCAGTTCTTC. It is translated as CASSSGTGATNEQFF.

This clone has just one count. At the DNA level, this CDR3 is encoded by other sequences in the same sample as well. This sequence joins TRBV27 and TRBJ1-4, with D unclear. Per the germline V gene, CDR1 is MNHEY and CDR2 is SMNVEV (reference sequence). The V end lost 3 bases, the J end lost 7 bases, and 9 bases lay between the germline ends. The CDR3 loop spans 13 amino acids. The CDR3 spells CASSFSGFEKLFF. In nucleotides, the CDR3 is TGTGCCAGCAGTTTTTCAGGCTTTGAAAAACTGTTTTTT.

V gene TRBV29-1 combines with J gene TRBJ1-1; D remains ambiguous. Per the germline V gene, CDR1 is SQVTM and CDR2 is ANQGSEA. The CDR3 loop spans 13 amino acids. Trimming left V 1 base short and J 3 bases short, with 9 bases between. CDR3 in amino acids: CSVEGQRDTEAFF. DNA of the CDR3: TGCAGCGTTGAAGGGCAGAGGGACACTGAAGCTTTCTTT.

CDR3 loop: CAWSVRASGRAIPDTQYF. The CDR3 nucleotides are TGTGCCTGGAGTGTAAGGGCTAGCGGGAGGGCCATTCCAGATACGCAGTATTTT. This chain links TRBV30 with TRBJ2-3, with 12 bases lining up with TRBD2. Germline V gene sequence: CDR1 GTSNPN, CDR2 SVGIG (reference sequence). The CDR3 covers 18 residues. V was clipped by 0 bases and J by 4 bases; unmatched bases: 11.

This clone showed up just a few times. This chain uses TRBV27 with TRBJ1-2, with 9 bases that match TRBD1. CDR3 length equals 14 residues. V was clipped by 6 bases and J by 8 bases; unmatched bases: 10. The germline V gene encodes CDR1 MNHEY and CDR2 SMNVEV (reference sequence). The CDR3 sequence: CASRPGTGWKGYTF. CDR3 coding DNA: TGTGCCAGCAGACCCGGGACAGGGTGGAAAGGCTACACCTTC.

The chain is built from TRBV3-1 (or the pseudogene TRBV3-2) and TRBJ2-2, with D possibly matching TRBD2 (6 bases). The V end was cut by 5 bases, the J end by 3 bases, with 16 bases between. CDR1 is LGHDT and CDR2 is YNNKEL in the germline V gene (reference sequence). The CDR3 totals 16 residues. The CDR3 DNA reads TGTGCCAGCAGCGATCCGCGGGGTTCATACACCGGGGAGCTGTTTTTT. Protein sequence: CASSDPRGSYTGELFF.

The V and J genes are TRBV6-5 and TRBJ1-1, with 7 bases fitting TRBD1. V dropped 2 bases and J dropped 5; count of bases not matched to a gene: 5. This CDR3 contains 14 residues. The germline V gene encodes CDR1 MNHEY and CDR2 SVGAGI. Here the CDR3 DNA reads TGTGCCAGCAGTTACGAAAGGGGGCGGACTGAAGCTTTCTTT. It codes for CASSYERGRTEAFF.

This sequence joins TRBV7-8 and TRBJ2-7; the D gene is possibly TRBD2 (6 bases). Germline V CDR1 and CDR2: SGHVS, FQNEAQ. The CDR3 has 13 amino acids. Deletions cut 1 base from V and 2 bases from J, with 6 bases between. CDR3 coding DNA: TGTGCCAGCAGCTTAGGCGGGACCTACGAGCAGTACTTC. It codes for CASSLGGTYEQYF.

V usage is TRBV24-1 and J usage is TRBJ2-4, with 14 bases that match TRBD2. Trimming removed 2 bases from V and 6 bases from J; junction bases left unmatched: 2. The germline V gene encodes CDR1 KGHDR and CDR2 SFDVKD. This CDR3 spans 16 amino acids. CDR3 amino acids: CATSDSGLAGGNIQYF. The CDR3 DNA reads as TGTGCCACCAGTGATTCAGGACTAGCGGGAGGAAACATTCAGTACTTC.

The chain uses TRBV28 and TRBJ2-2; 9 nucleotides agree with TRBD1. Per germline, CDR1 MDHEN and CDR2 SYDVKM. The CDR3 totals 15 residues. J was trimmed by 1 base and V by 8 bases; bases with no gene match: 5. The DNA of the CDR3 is TGTGCCAGCGAAACAGGGGGCGTGAACACCGGGGAGCTGTTTTTT. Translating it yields CASETGGVNTGELFF.

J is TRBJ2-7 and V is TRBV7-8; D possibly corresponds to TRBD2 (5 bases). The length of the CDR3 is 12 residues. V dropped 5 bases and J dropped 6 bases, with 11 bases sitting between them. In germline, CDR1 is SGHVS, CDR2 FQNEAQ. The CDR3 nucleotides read TGTGCCAGCAGCGCGGGCCTTTCCGAGCAGTACTTC. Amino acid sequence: CASSAGLSEQYF.

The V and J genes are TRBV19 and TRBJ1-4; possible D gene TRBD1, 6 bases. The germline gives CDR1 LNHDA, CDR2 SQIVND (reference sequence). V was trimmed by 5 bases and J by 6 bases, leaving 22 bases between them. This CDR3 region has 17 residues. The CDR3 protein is CASSPLDSGPGDEKLFF. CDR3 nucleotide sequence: TGTGCCAGTAGTCCTCTGGACAGTGGCCCCGGTGATGAAAAACTGTTTTTT.

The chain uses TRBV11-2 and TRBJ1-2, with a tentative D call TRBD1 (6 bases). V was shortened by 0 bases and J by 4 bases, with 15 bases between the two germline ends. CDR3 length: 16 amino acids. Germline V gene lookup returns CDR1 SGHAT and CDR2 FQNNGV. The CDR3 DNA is TGTGCCAGCAGCTTAGATAGGGGGGGCGCTGGCTATGGCTACACCTTC. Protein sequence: CASSLDRGGAGYGYTF.

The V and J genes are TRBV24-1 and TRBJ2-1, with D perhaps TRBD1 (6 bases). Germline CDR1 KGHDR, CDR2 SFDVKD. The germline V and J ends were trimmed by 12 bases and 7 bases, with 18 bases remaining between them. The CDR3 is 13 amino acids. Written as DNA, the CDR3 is TGTGCCCCCCACCTACAGGGAAATAATGAGCAGTTCTTC. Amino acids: CAPHLQGNNEQFF.

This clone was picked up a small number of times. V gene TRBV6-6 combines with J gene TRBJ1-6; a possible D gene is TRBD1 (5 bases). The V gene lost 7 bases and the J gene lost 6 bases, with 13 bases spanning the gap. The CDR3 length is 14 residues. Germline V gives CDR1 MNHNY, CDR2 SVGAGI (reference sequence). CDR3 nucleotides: TGTGCCAGCACTTTGGGGGGACCTAATTCACCCCTCCACTTT. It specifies CASTLGGPNSPLHF.

CDR3 sequence: CASSVRGYGNTIYF. Here the CDR3 DNA reads TGTGCCAGCAGCGTCCGGGGGTACGGAAACACCATATATTTT. The chain joins TRBV7-8 to TRBJ1-3, with a possible D match to TRBD1 (5 bases). The CDR3 runs to 14 residues. CDR1 is SGHVS and CDR2 is FQNEAQ in the germline V gene. Trimming removed 5 bases from V and 4 bases from J, with 12 bases in between.

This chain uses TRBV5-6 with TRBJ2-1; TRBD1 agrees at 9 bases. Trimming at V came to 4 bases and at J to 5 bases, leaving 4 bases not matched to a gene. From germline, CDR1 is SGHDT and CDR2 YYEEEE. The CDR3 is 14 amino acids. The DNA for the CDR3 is TGTGCCAGCAGCGCCGGGACAGGGAACAATGAGCAGTTCTTC. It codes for CASSAGTGNNEQFF.

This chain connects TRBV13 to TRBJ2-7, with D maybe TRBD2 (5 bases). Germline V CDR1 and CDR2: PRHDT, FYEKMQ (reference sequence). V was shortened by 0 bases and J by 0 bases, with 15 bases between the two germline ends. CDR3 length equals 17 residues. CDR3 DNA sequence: TGTGCCAGCAGCTTAGGGTATCGAGGGAGTAGCTCCTACGAGCAGTACTTC. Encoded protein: CASSLGYRGSSSYEQYF.

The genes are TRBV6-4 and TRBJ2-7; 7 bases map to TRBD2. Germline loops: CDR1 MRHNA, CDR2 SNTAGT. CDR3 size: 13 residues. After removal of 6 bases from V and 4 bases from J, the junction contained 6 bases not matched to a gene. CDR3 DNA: TGTGCCAGCAGGGCCGGGACTACGTACGAGCAGTACTTC. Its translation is CASRAGTTYEQYF.

CDR3 amino acids: CASSYTNSEQYF. CDR3 coding DNA: TGTGCCAGCAGTTACACAAACAGCGAGCAGTACTTC. The V call is TRBV6-2 or TRBV6-3, the J call TRBJ2-7; D gene unclear. Germline CDR1 is MNHEY and CDR2 is SVGEGT. This CDR3 is built from 12 residues. Trimming stripped 2 bases from V and 6 bases from J, with 8 bases between.